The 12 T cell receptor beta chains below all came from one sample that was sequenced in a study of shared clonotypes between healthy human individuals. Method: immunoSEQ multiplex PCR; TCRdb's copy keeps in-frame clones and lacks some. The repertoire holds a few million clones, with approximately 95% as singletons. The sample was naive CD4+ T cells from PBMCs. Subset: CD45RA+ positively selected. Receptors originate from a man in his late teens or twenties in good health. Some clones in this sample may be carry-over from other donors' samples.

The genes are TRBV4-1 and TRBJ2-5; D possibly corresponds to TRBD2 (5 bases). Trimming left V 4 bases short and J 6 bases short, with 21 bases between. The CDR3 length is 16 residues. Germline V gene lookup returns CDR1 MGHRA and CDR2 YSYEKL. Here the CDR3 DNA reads TGCGCCAGCAGCCCTAGCTTACTATTAGATATGAAGACCCAGTACTTC. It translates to CASSPSLLLDMKTQYF.

The CDR3: CASSKTGGGYGYTF. For the CDR3, the DNA is TGTGCCAGCTCAAAAACAGGGGGTGGCTATGGCTACACCTTC. The chain has TRBV25-1 and TRBJ1-2; 8 positions agree with TRBD1. Trimming cost V 8 bases and J 4 bases; bases outside gene matches: 9. CDR1 is MGHDK and CDR2 is SYGVNS in the germline V gene. This CDR3 spans 14 amino acids.

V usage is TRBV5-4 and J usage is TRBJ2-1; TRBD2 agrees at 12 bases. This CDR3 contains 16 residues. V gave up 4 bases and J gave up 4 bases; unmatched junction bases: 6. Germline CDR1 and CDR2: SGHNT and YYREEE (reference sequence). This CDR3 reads CASSRGLAGSYNEQFF. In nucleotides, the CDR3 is TGTGCCAGCAGCAGGGGACTAGCGGGTTCTTACAATGAGCAGTTCTTC. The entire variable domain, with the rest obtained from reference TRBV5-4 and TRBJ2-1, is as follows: ETGVTQSPTHLIKTRGQQVTLRCSSQSGHNTVSWYQQALGQGPQFIFQYYREEENGRGNFPPRFSGLQFPNYSSELNVNALELDDSALYLCASSRGLAGSYNEQFFGPGTRLTVL.

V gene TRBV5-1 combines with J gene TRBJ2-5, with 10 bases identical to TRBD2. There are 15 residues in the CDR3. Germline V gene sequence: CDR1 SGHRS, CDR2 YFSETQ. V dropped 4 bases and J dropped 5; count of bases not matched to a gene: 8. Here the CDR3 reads CASSQASGSGETQYF. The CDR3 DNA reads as TGCGCCAGCAGCCAGGCTAGCGGGAGTGGGGAGACCCAGTACTTC.

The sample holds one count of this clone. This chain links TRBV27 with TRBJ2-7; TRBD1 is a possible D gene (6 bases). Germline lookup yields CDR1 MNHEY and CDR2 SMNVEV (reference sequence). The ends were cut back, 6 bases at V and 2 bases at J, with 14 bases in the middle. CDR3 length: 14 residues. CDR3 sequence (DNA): TGTGCCAGCAGATCCATCGACAGGACCTACGAGCAGTACTTC. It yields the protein CASRSIDRTYEQYF.

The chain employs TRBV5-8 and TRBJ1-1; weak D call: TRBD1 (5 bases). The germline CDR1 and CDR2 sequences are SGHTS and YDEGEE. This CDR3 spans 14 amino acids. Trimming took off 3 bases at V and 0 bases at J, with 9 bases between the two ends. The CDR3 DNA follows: TGTGCCAGCAGCTCAGACAGAATGAACACTGAAGCTTTCTTT. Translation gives CASSSDRMNTEAFF.

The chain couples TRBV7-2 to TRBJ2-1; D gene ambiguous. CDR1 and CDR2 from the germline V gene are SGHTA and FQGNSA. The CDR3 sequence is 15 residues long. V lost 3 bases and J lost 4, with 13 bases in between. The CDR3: CASSLTTWSYNEQFF. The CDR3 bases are TGTGCCAGCAGCTTGACGACATGGAGTTACAATGAGCAGTTCTTC.

Here the CDR3 DNA reads TGTGCCAGCTCACTTTACTCTAACTATGGCTACACCTTC. Amino acids: CASSLYSNYGYTF. V and J are TRBV28 and TRBJ1-2; unclear D gene. The ends were cut back, 8 bases at V and 0 bases at J, with 10 bases in the middle. Germline assignment: CDR1 MDHEN and CDR2 SYDVKM. The CDR3 covers 13 residues.

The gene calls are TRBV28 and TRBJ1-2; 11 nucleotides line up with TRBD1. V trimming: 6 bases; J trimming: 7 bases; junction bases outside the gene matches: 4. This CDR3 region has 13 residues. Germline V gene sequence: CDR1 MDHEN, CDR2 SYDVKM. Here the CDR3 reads CASRPGTGGGYTF. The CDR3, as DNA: TGTGCCAGCAGGCCCGGGACAGGGGGTGGCTACACCTTC.

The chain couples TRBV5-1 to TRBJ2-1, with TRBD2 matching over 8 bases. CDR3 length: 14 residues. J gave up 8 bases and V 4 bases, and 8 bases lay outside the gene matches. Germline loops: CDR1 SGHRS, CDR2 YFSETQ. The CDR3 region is CASSPREGPHEQFF. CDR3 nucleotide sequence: TGCGCCAGCAGCCCCCGGGAGGGCCCTCATGAGCAGTTCTTC.

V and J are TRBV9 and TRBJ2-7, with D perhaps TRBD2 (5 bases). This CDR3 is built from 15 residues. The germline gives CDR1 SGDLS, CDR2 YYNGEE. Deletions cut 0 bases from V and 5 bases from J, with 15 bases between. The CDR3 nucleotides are TGTGCCAGCAGCGTAGGTTGGATGGACTTCGACGAGCAGTACTTC. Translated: CASSVGWMDFDEQYF.

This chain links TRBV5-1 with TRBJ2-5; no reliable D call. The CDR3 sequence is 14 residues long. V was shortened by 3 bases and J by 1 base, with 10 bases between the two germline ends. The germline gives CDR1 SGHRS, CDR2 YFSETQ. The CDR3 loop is CASSSTPFQETQYF. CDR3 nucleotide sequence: TGCGCCAGCAGCTCCACCCCATTCCAAGAGACCCAGTACTTC. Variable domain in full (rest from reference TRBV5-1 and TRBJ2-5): KAGVTQTPRYLIKTRGQQVTLSCSPISGHRSVSWYQQTPGQGLQFLFEYFSETQRNKGNFPGRFSGRQFSNSRSEMNVSTLELGDSALYLCASSSTPFQETQYFGPGTRLLVL.